Listed here are 18 T cell receptor beta chains from one sample, sequenced in a study of blood T cell repertoires in COVID-19. Here immunoSEQ multiplex PCR was the method, and the copy in TCRdb shows in-frame clones only, minus some. The sample includes under 400,000 clones, approximately 86% of them seen just once. The sequenced material came from PBMCs or T cells enriched from blood (not recorded which). The receptor source for this set is a woman aged 40-49 years with acute COVID-19.

To note about this clone: This same CDR3 is encoded by further DNA sequences in the sample. This chain connects TRBV24-1 to TRBJ1-2; TRBD1 matches at 8 bases. The V gene's germline CDR1 is KGHDR and CDR2 SFDVKD. J gave up 3 bases and V 4 bases, and 6 bases lay outside the gene matches. The CDR3 spans 15 residues. In DNA, the CDR3 is TGTGCCACCAGTGACCCCGGGACAGGACACTATGGCTACACCTTC. Translated, it gives CATSDPGTGHYGYTF.

The chain uses TRBV21-1 and TRBJ2-4; the listed D gene, TRBD1, was not tested against the DNA. TRBV21-1 is flagged as a pseudogene. The CDR3 runs to 15 residues. The CDR3 loop reads CASRPTDKAKNIQYF. CDR3 sequence (DNA): TGTGCCAGCAGACCAACAGACAAAGCCAAAAACATTCAGTACTTC.

The chain recombines TRBV2 with TRBJ1-5, with a weak D call TRBD1 (5 bases). Per the germline V gene, CDR1 is SNHLY and CDR2 is FYNNEI. V was pared by 3 bases and J by 4 bases, with 10 bases between. The CDR3 covers 14 residues. CDR3 DNA: TGTGCCAGCAGTGACGTTCGGGGGAATCAGCCCCAGCATTTT. Its translation: CASSDVRGNQPQHF.

The V and J genes are TRBV27 and TRBJ1-1, with D unresolved. CDR3 length equals 14 residues. Between the trimmed V and J ends, which lost 6 bases and 2 bases, there was a span of 13 bases. Germline assignment: CDR1 MNHEY and CDR2 SMNVEV (reference sequence). CDR3 loop: CASSRVRTNTEAFF. DNA of the CDR3: TGTGCCAGCAGCCGAGTGAGAACCAACACTGAAGCTTTCTTT.

V is TRBV7-2 and J is TRBJ2-1; 12 bases are a match to TRBD2. This CDR3 spans 14 amino acids. Germline V gene data show CDR1 as SGHTA and CDR2 as FQGNSA. V gave up 1 base and J gave up 9 bases; unmatched junction bases: 1. The CDR3 DNA reads TGTGCCAGCAGCTTAGGACTAGCGGGGGTTGAGCAGTTCTTC. As protein: CASSLGLAGVEQFF. The full variable domain, with the rest looked up from reference TRBV7-2 and TRBJ2-1, is GAGVSQSPSNKVTEKGKDVELRCDPISGHTALYWYRQSLGQGLEFLIYFQGNSAPDKSGLPSDRFSAERTGGSVSTLTIQRTQQEDSAVYLCASSLGLAGVEQFFGPGTRLTVL.

The chain combines TRBV5-1 with TRBJ2-7; D ambiguous. Deletions cut 5 bases from V and 3 bases from J, with 18 bases between. This CDR3 region has 15 residues. Germline V gene sequence: CDR1 SGHRS, CDR2 YFSETQ. Here the CDR3 reads CASSPGSVGYYEQYF. In DNA, the CDR3 is TGCGCCAGCAGTCCCGGGTCGGTCGGATACTACGAGCAGTACTTC.

The chain is built from TRBV7-8 and TRBJ2-1; D uncertain. The V end lost 3 bases, the J end lost 0 bases, and 12 bases lay between the germline ends. This CDR3 is 16 amino acids long. Germline V gene data show CDR1 as SGHVS and CDR2 as FQNEAQ. The CDR3, as DNA: TGTGCCAGCAGCTTCTTTCTCTCCCGCTCCTACAATGAGCAGTTCTTC. Translating gives CASSFFLSRSYNEQFF. Full variable domain (rest looked up from reference TRBV7-8 and TRBJ2-1): GAGVSQSPRYKVAKRGQDVALRCDPISGHVSLFWYQQALGQGPEFLTYFQNEAQLDKSGLPSDRFFAERPEGSVSTLKIQRTQQEDSAVYLCASSFFLSRSYNEQFFGPGTRLTVL.

This sequence joins TRBV11-1 and TRBJ2-5; possibly TRBD2 for D (6 bases). From germline, CDR1 is SGHAT and CDR2 FQDESV (reference sequence). This CDR3 region has 15 residues. V gave up 5 bases and J gave up 0 bases, with 13 bases separating them. CDR3 protein: CASSARRGYQETQYF. As DNA, the CDR3 is TGTGCCAGCAGCGCTAGACGGGGGTACCAAGAGACCCAGTACTTC. Full variable domain (missing parts from reference TRBV11-1 and TRBJ2-5): EAEVAQSPRYKITEKSQAVAFWCDPISGHATLYWYRQILGQGPELLVQFQDESVVDDSQLPKDRFSAERLKGVDSTLKIQPAELGDSAMYLCASSARRGYQETQYFGPGTRLLVL.

The count of this clone is one. The V call is TRBV4-3, the J call TRBJ2-2; TRBD2 might be the D (6 bases). V lost 1 base and J 1 base, leaving 7 bases between the germline ends. Germline values: CDR1 LGHNA, CDR2 YSLEER. The CDR3 sequence is 15 residues long. CDR3 in DNA: TGCGCCAGCAGCCAAGTAGCGGTGAACACCGGGGAGCTGTTTTTT. As protein: CASSQVAVNTGELFF.

The V call is TRBV28, the J call TRBJ1-2; 12 bases are a match to TRBD1. This CDR3 is 15 amino acids long. The junction had 5 bases not matched to a gene; V was cut back by 6 bases and J by 3 bases. CDR1 MDHEN and CDR2 SYDVKM come from the germline V gene. CDR3 in amino acids: CASRPGTGGYYGYTF. CDR3 sequence (DNA): TGTGCCAGCAGACCAGGGACAGGGGGCTACTATGGCTACACCTTC.

The chain employs TRBV10-3 and TRBJ1-6; 10 bases match TRBD1. The CDR3 is made up of 16 amino acids. Unmatched junction bases numbered 9, after V lost 6 bases and J lost 7 bases. Germline CDR1 reads ENHRY; CDR2 reads SYGVKD. CDR3 sequence (DNA): TGTGCCATCAGCGCTAAGCCGGGACAGGGGAATTCACCCCTCCACTTT. Translation: CAISAKPGQGNSPLHF.

The chain links TRBV7-2 to TRBJ1-4; TRBD1 matches 7 bases. Germline CDR1 and CDR2: SGHTA and FQGNSA. The CDR3 totals 14 residues. With 4 bases clipped from V and 5 bases from J, the junction kept 4 bases outside the gene matches. CDR3 amino acids: CASSSDRNNEKLFF. CDR3 bases: TGTGCCAGCAGCTCGGACAGGAACAATGAAAAACTGTTTTTT.

This clone has only a few counts. J is TRBJ2-1 and V is TRBV18; 10 bases fit TRBD1. This CDR3 is built from 14 residues. After removal of 4 bases from V and 8 bases from J, the junction contained 5 bases not matched to a gene. From germline, CDR1 is KGHSH and CDR2 LQKENI. CDR3 amino acids: CASSRRQGADEQFF. For the CDR3, the DNA is TGTGCCAGCTCACGTCGACAGGGGGCCGATGAGCAGTTCTTC. Filled out from reference TRBV18 and TRBJ2-1, the complete variable domain reads NAGVMQNPRHLVRRRGQEARLRCSPMKGHSHVYWYRQLPEEGLKFMVYLQKENIIDESGMPKERFSAEFPKEGPSILRIQQVVRGDSAAYFCASSRRQGADEQFFGPGTRLTVL.

The chain combines TRBV19 with TRBJ1-1; D gene ambiguous. CDR1 is LNHDA, CDR2 SQIVND, per germline (reference sequence). Trimming took off 6 bases at V and 5 bases at J, with 7 bases between the two ends. CDR3 length: 11 residues. The CDR3 spells CASRLRTEAFF. CDR3 DNA: TGTGCCAGTAGATTGAGGACTGAAGCTTTCTTT.

This chain connects TRBV12-5 to TRBJ2-7; D might be TRBD1 (6 bases). Between the trimmed V and J ends, which lost 2 bases and 11 bases, there was a span of 10 bases. CDR1 and CDR2 from the germline V gene are LGHNT and FRNRAP. This CDR3 has 11 amino acids. The CDR3 DNA is TGTGCTAGTGGTTTGACAGGGCAAGAGTACTTC. Its protein is CASGLTGQEYF.

Worth noting for this clone: Other DNA sequences in this specimen translate into the identical CDR3. The chain uses TRBV19 and TRBJ1-5; no clear D. Trimming took off 0 bases at V and 6 bases at J, with 6 bases between the two ends. This CDR3 has 13 residues. Germline V gene lookup returns CDR1 LNHDA and CDR2 SQIVND (reference sequence). In nucleotides, the CDR3 is TGTGCCAGTAGTATAGATCTAAGTCAGCCCCAGCATTTT. Translated, it gives CASSIDLSQPQHF.

This clone was detected only a few times. The chain is built from TRBV5-1 and TRBJ1-1; 9 nucleotides agree with TRBD1. The CDR3 is made up of 14 amino acids. After removal of 3 bases from V and 8 bases from J, the junction contained 8 bases not matched to a gene. Per the germline V gene, CDR1 is SGHRS and CDR2 is YFSETQ. CDR3 sequence reads: CASSSIQTGGEAFF. CDR3 DNA: TGCGCCAGCAGCTCTATTCAGACAGGGGGAGAAGCTTTCTTT.

The chain has TRBV7-8 and TRBJ2-5; TRBD2 agrees at 11 bases. This CDR3 spans 19 amino acids. Germline V gene data show CDR1 as SGHVS and CDR2 as FQNEAQ. V trimming: 9 bases; J trimming: 2 bases; junction bases outside the gene matches: 20. CDR3 coding DNA: TGTGCCAGTTCGTCCGGTCGCGCATTTAGCGGGGGGGATCAAGAGACCCAGTACTTC. This gives the protein CASSSGRAFSGGDQETQYF.